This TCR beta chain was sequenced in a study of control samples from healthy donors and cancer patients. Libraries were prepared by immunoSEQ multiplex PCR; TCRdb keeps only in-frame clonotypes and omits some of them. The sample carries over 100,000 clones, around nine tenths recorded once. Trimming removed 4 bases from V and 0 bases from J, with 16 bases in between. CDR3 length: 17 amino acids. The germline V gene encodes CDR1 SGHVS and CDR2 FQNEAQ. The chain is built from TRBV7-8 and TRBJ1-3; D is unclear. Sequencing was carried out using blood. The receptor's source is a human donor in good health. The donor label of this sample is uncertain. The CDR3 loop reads CASSSGLETVSGNTIYF. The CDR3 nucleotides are TGTGCCAGCAGCTCTGGCCTAGAGACTGTCTCTGGAAACACCATATATTTT.